The rows below give T cell receptor beta chains drawn from one sample of a study of Ad26.COV2.S vaccination and SARS-CoV-2 variants. Generated by immunoSEQ multiplex PCR, the TCRdb table keeps only in-frame clones and is missing some. The sample comprises around 400,000 clones, about 93% of which are singletons, and 9% to 15% rests with the top ten. The source was peripheral blood, collected in a trial of Ad26.COV2.S vaccine versus placebo. The receptors derive from a person between 18 and 59 years old who received the Ad26.COV2.S COVID-19 vaccine or a placebo. Each CDR3 is given with its conserved first and last residue. A D gene is named only where the DNA matches it firmly. Only part of the rows carry a size: once, few, many, or a class if the clone is expanded.

TGTGCCAGCAGCCAATTTCCGGGCGAGGCCTACGAGCAGTACTTC	CASSQFPGEAYEQYF	-	-	TRBV3-1/TRBV3-2	TRBJ2-7
TGTGCCAGCAGTCCACCCCTTAGAAATGAAAAACTGTTTTTT	CASSPPLRNEKLFF	-	-	TRBV7-9	TRBJ1-4
TGCAGCGTTGAAGCGGGGACAGATACGCAGTATTTT	CSVEAGTDTQYF	-	-	TRBV29-1	TRBJ2-3
TGTGCCAGCAGCTTAGAATACCTCAAGTACCAAGAGACCCAGTACTTC	CASSLEYLKYQETQYF	-	-	TRBV11-2	TRBJ2-5
TGTGCCATCAGTGACCGACAGGGGAGCTACGAGCAGTACTTC	CAISDRQGSYEQYF	TRBD1	once	TRBV10-3	TRBJ2-7
TGTGCCAGCAGCTTAGGGGGACCTCGGGACAAGACCCAGTACTTC	CASSLGGPRDKTQYF	-	-	TRBV7-6	TRBJ2-5
TGCGCCAGCAGCCAAGACTGGGGCACCGGGGAGCTGTTTTTT	CASSQDWGTGELFF	-	-	TRBV4-3	TRBJ2-2
TGTGCCAGCAGCATCGACAGGGCGTACGAGCAGTACTTC	CASSIDRAYEQYF	TRBD1	-	TRBV7-8	TRBJ2-7
TGTGCCAGCAGCTCTCAATCCGGGACAGGACCATATAATTCACCCCTCCACTTT	CASSSQSGTGPYNSPLHF	TRBD1	-	TRBV3-1/TRBV3-2	TRBJ1-6
TGCAGCGTTGACAGGGAAGGTTACAATGAGCAGTTCTTC	CSVDREGYNEQFF	-	-	TRBV29-1	TRBJ2-1
TGTGCCAGCAGCGTCGGACAGTCGAGCTCCTATAATTCACCCCTCCACTTT	CASSVGQSSSYNSPLHF	-	few	TRBV9	TRBJ1-6
TGTGCCAGTAGTACCAGGATCGGGAACACCGGGGAGCTGTTTTTT	CASSTRIGNTGELFF	-	few	TRBV19	TRBJ2-2
TGTGCCAGCAGCTTAGGACCGTTCTCCTACGAGCAGTACTTC	CASSLGPFSYEQYF	-	-	TRBV11-2	TRBJ2-7
TGTGCCAGCAGCTTAGATACAGGGCTCAGCTCCTACAATGAGCAGTTCTTC	CASSLDTGLSSYNEQFF	-	-	TRBV7-2	TRBJ2-1
TGTGCCAGCAGTCTCCTTCCGTACAGCAATCAGCCCCAGCATTTT	CASSLLPYSNQPQHF	-	many	TRBV6-2/TRBV6-3	TRBJ1-5
TGTGCCAGCAGCTTAGCGAGGACCTACGAGCAGTACTTC	CASSLARTYEQYF	-	-	TRBV7-2	TRBJ2-7